This paragraph covers one TCR beta chain sequence. No antigen is known for it. In the CD4+ fraction, cells were divided into CD45RA+ naive and CD45RA-negative memory subsets. The sample belongs to a study of shared clonotypes between healthy human individuals. About the study: Per donor, three plates held CD4 naive cells, three held CD4 memory, two held CD8 naive and one held CD8 memory.

Study findings and constraints: Of the naive CD4 clonotypes, around 4.9% were shared across a handful of donors.

This CDR3 is built from 10 residues. Per the germline V gene, CDR1 is SQVTM and CDR2 is ANQGSEA. With 4 bases removed from V and 4 bases from J, the gap between germline ends came to 3 bases. Repertoires were generated with immunoSEQ multiplex PCR, while TCRdb's copy carries only in-frame clones and drops some. The data contain around 600,000 clones, around 97% of them singletons. The chain recombines TRBV29-1 with TRBJ2-3, with D uncertain. The receptor was isolated from a woman in her twenties or thirties in good health. Sequenced input: naive CD4+ T cells sorted from blood. Subset described: CD45RA+ positively selected. The CDR3 DNA is TGCAGCGTTGTAGCAGATACGCAGTATTTT. This encodes CSVVADTQYF.